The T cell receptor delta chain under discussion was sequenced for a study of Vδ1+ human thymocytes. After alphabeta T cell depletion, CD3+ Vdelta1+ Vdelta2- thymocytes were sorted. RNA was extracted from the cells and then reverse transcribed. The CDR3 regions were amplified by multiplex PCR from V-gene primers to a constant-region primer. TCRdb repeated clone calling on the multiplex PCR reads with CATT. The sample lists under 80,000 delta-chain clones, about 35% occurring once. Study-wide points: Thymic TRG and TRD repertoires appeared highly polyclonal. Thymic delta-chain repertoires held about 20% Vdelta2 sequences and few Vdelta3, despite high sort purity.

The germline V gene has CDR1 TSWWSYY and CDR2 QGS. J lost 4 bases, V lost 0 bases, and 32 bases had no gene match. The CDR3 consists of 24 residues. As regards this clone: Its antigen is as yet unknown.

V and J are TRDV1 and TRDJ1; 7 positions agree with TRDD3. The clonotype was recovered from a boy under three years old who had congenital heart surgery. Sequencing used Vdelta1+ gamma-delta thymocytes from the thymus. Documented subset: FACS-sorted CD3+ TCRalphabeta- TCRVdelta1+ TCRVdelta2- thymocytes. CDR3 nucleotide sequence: TGTGCTCTTGGGGAACTAGGTTCTAACGGGTGTTGTACTGGGGACCGAAAAAAGGGCGATAAACTCATCTTT. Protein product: CALGELGSNGCCTGDRKKGDKLIF.